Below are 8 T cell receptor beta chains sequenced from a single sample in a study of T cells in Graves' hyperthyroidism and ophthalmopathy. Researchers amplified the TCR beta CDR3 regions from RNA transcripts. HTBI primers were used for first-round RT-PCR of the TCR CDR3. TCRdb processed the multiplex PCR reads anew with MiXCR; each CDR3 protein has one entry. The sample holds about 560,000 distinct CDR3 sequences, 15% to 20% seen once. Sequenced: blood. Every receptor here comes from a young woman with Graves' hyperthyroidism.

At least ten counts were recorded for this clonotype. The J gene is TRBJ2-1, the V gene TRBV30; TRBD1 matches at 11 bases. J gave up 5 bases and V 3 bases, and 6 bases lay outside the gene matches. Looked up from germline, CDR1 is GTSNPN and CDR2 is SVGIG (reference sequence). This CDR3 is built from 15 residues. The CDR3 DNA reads TGTGCCTGGAGCGTTGGGGACAGGGGGAACAATGAGCAGTTCTTC. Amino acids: CAWSVGDRGNNEQFF.

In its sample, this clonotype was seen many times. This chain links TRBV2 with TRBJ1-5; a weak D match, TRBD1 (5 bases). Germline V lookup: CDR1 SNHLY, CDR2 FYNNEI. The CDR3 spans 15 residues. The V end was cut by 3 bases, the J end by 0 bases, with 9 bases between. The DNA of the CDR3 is TGTGCCAGCAGTGACGGCAGGGCTAGCAATCAGCCCCAGCATTTT. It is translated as CASSDGRASNQPQHF. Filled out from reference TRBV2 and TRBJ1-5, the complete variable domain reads EPEVTQTPSHQVTQMGQEVILRCVPISNHLYFYWYRQILGQKVEFLVSFYNNEISEKSEIFDDQFSVERPDGSNFTLKIRSTKLEDSAMYFCASSDGRASNQPQHFGDGTRLSIL.

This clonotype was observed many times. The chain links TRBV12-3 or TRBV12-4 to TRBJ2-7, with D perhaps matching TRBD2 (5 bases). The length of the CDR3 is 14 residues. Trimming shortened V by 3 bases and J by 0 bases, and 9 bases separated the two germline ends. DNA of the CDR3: TGTGCCAGCAGTTTGGCGGGCAACTCCTACGAGCAGTACTTC. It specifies CASSLAGNSYEQYF.

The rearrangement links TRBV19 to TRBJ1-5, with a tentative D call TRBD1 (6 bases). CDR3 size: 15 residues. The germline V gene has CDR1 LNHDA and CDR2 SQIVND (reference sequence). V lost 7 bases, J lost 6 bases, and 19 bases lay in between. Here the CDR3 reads CASMGWGAGRQPQHF. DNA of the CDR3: TGTGCCAGTATGGGATGGGGGGCCGGCCGTCAGCCCCAGCATTTT.

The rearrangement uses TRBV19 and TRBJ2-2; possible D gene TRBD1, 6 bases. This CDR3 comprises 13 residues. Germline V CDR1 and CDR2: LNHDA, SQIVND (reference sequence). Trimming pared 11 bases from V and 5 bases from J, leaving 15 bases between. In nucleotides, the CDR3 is TGTGCCCTCAGGGGATCGGGGACCGGGGAGCTGTTTTTT. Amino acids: CALRGSGTGELFF.

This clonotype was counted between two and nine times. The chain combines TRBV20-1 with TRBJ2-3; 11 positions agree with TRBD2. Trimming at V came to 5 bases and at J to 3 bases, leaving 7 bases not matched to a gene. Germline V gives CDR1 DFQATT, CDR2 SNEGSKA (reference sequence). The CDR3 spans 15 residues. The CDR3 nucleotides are TGCAGTGCTGCCCCCGCTAGCGGGAGGACAGATACGCAGTATTTT. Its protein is CSAAPASGRTDTQYF.

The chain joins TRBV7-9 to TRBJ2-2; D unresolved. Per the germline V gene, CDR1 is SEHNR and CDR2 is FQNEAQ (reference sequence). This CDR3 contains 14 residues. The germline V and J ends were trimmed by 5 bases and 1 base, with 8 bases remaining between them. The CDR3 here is CASSPGWNTGELFF. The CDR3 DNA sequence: TGTGCCAGCAGCCCGGGTTGGAACACCGGGGAGCTGTTTTTT.

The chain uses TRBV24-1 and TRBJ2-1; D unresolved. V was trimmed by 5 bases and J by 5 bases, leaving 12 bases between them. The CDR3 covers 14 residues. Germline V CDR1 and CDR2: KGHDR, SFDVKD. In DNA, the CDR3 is TGTGCCACCAGTGTCTCTTTGGGTGACAATGAGCAGTTCTTC. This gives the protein CATSVSLGDNEQFF.